This TCR beta chain comes out of a study of cytomegalovirus exposure and HLA in healthy donors. The PCR employed 60 Vbeta primers together with 13 Jbeta primers. Sequenced by immunoSEQ multiplex PCR; TCRdb stores in-frame clones only, minus some. Among 150,000 to 180,000 clones listed, 65% to 85% were seen once. General study findings and limits: Association of a missense DCLRE1C variant with TCR beta V- and J-gene trimming was reported in a later analysis.

About this clone itself: The antigen remains unidentified.

The CDR3 spans 16 residues. Trimming took 4 bases from V and 3 from J, leaving 16 bases between them. The germline V gene has CDR1 SNHLY and CDR2 FYNNEI. The chain links TRBV2 to TRBJ2-1; tentative D call: TRBD1 (6 bases). The TCR comes from a man younger than 35 in good health and CMV-seronegative. Sequencing was done on a sample of PBMCs. CDR3 sequence (DNA): TGTGCCAGCAGTGGATCCCGGGACAACGTCTACAATGAGCAGTTCTTC. Protein product: CASSGSRDNVYNEQFF. Filled out from reference TRBV2 and TRBJ2-1, the complete variable domain reads EPEVTQTPSHQVTQMGQEVILRCVPISNHLYFYWYRQILGQKVEFLVSFYNNEISEKSEIFDDQFSVERPDGSNFTLKIRSTKLEDSAMYFCASSGSRDNVYNEQFFGPGTRLTVL.